This TCR beta chain came from a study of blood T cells in healthy people across ages. Study-wide results and caveats: The CMV status of each donor remained undetermined, and this could have confounded shifts in expanded clonotypes.

The authors ran a second PCR of 7 to 11 cycles using a sample-barcoded 5' primer and a J-beta primer mix. Each CDR3 protein gets one entry after TCRdb re-called the 5' RACE reads with MiXCR. This table has fewer than 900,000 distinct CDR3 sequences, about 34% appearing once. Germline trimming cut 2 bases from V and 6 bases from J; bases unmatched to any gene: 6. The length of the CDR3 is 15 residues. Note on this clonotype: Its antigen is currently unknown.

The TCR originated in a man younger than 35 in good health. The sequencing sample was made of blood. The chain carries TRBV12-3 or TRBV12-4 and TRBJ1-4; TRBD1 aligns across 7 bases. The CDR3 DNA is TGTGCCAGCAGTTTAAGGGCCAGGGGGGATGAAAAACTGTTTTTT. Translating gives CASSLRARGDEKLFF.